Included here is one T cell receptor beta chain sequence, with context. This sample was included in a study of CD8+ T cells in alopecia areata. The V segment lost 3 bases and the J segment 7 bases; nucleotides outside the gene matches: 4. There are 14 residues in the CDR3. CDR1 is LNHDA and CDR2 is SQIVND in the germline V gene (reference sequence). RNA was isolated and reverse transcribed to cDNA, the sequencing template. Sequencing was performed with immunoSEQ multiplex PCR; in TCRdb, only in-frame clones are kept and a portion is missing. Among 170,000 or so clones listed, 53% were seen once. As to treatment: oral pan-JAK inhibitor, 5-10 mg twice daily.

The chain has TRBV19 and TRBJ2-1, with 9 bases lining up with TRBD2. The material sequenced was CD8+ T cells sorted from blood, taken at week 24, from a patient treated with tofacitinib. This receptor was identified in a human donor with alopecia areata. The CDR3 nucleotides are TGTGCCAGTAGTATCGGCGGGGGGGCAAATGAGCAGTTCTTC. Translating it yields CASSIGGGANEQFF.